Shown below are 11 T cell receptor beta chains from a single sample sequenced in a study of Ad26.COV2.S vaccination and SARS-CoV-2 variants. Sequencing used immunoSEQ multiplex PCR; TCRdb keeps in-frame clones, though not all of them. The sample records approximately 460,000 clones, 89% being singletons. The sample's treatment: about 20 received Ad26.COV2.S at low or high dose, single or two shots; roughly five received placebo; per-sample allocation not given. Repertoires come from day 63 after the first vaccine or placebo injection. Material: peripheral blood, obtained in a trial of Ad26.COV2.S vaccine versus placebo. These receptors came from a person aged 18-65 years who received the Ad26.COV2.S COVID-19 vaccine or a placebo.

This clone was detected only once. J is TRBJ2-7 and V is TRBV4-3; 9 positions agree with TRBD2. V lost 1 base to trimming and J lost 4 bases; unmatched junction nucleotides: 5. This CDR3 comprises 15 residues. Germline V CDR1 and CDR2: LGHNA, YSLEER. The CDR3 is CASSQANSGGYEQYF. CDR3 DNA sequence: TGCGCCAGCAGCCAAGCAAATAGCGGGGGTTACGAGCAGTACTTC.

The chain carries TRBV27 and TRBJ2-1; the match to TRBD2 covers 13 bases. The CDR3 totals 17 residues. V lost 4 bases to trimming and J lost 0 bases; unmatched junction nucleotides: 3. Germline values: CDR1 MNHEY, CDR2 SMNVEV (reference sequence). CDR3 sequence: CASSSGLAGASYNEQFF. The CDR3 DNA is TGTGCCAGCAGTTCTGGACTAGCGGGGGCCTCCTACAATGAGCAGTTCTTC.

There are a few counts of this clone. J is TRBJ2-7 and V is TRBV6-5; 7 bases fit TRBD2. Germline V CDR1 and CDR2: MNHEY, SVGAGI. The CDR3 consists of 16 residues. V was clipped by 0 bases and J by 0 bases; unmatched bases: 5. As DNA, the CDR3 is TGTGCCAGCAGTTACTCTGGAGCGGGGAGCTCCTACGAGCAGTACTTC. Translation gives CASSYSGAGSSYEQYF.

J is TRBJ2-2 and V is TRBV6-1; 8 positions agree with TRBD2. The CDR3 is made up of 17 amino acids. With 4 bases clipped from V and 0 bases from J, the junction kept 7 bases outside the gene matches. Germline CDR1 reads MNHNS; CDR2 reads SASEGT. In DNA form, the CDR3 reads TGTGCCAGCAGTGTTCGTAGCGGGGACTCGAACACCGGGGAGCTGTTTTTT. Translation gives CASSVRSGDSNTGELFF.

The chain couples TRBV6-5 to TRBJ2-5, with D unresolved. This CDR3 has 13 amino acids. V was trimmed by 7 bases and J by 7 bases, leaving 16 bases between them. Germline V gene sequence: CDR1 MNHEY, CDR2 SVGAGI. CDR3 sequence: CASTITEFGTQYF. The CDR3 region has the DNA TGTGCCAGCACTATAACAGAATTCGGGACCCAGTACTTC.

This clone came up a few times. The J gene is TRBJ1-6, the V gene TRBV7-8; tentatively, D is TRBD1 (5 bases). Trimming left V 8 bases short and J 5 bases short, with 25 bases between. There are 18 residues in the CDR3. Per the germline V gene, CDR1 is SGHVS and CDR2 is FQNEAQ. The CDR3 spells CASALLAGNRWDNSPLHF. The CDR3 region has the DNA TGTGCCAGCGCCCTCTTGGCAGGGAATAGATGGGATAATTCACCCCTCCACTTT.

This clone was observed a few times. The V call is TRBV6-6, the J call TRBJ1-1, with TRBD1 as a possible D gene (5 bases). CDR1 and CDR2 (germline): MNHNY, SVGAGI (reference sequence). The V end was cut by 3 bases, the J end by 4 bases, with 12 bases between. This CDR3 comprises 14 residues. The DNA of the CDR3 is TGTGCCAGCAGTTATGGGGCGGCATTCACTGAAGCTTTCTTT. Protein: CASSYGAAFTEAFF.

The CDR3 DNA reads TGTGCCAGCAGTGGGACGGGACTAGCGGGGGTCCCCTACGAGCAGTACTTC. Its translation: CASSGTGLAGVPYEQYF. The chain employs TRBV6-1 and TRBJ2-7; TRBD2 matches at 14 bases. The germline V gene has CDR1 MNHNS and CDR2 SASEGT. The CDR3 is 17 residues long. The V gene end was trimmed by 4 bases and the J gene end by 2 bases; junction bases not matched to a gene: 7.

Here the CDR3 DNA reads TGTGCCAGCAGTTTGTCCGGGACAGTGACTTCCTACGAGCAGTACTTC. Its protein is CASSLSGTVTSYEQYF. The chain carries TRBV28 and TRBJ2-7; 7 nucleotides line up with TRBD1. This CDR3 has 16 residues. V shed 3 bases, J shed 1 base, and the junction held 9 bases outside the gene matches. Germline lookup yields CDR1 MDHEN and CDR2 SYDVKM.

This clone has just a few counts. The chain is built from TRBV5-5 and TRBJ1-2, with D perhaps TRBD1 (6 bases). The V gene's germline CDR1 is SGHKS and CDR2 YYEKEE (reference sequence). Trimming took 4 bases from V and 0 from J, leaving 13 bases between them. The CDR3 is 15 residues long. As DNA, the CDR3 is TGTGCCAGCAGCCTCCCTGGGGGCCCTAACTATGGCTACACCTTC. It yields the protein CASSLPGGPNYGYTF.

This clone was seen just once. Other DNA sequences in the same sample also yield this CDR3. The chain links TRBV9 to TRBJ1-1; D gene uncertain. The CDR3 loop spans 14 amino acids. Germline V gene sequence: CDR1 SGDLS, CDR2 YYNGEE. Trimming shortened V by 0 bases and J by 0 bases, and 6 bases separated the two germline ends. Here the CDR3 DNA reads TGTGCCAGCAGCGTAGGGCTTATGAACACTGAAGCTTTCTTT. This translates into CASSVGLMNTEAFF. The variable domain in full, completed from reference TRBV9 and TRBJ1-1, reads DSGVTQTPKHLITATGQRVTLRCSPRSGDLSVYWYQQSLDQGLQFLIQYYNGEERAKGNILERFSAQQFPDLHSELNLSSLELGDSALYFCASSVGLMNTEAFFGQGTRLTVV.